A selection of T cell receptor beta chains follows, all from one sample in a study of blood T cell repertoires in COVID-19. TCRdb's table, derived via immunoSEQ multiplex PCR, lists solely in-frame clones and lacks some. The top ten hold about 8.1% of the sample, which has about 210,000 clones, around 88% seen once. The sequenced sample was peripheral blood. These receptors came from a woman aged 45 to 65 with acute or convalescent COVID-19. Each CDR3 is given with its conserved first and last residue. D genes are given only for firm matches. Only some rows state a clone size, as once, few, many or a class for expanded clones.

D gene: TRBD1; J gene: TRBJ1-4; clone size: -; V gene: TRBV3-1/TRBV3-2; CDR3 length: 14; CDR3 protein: CASSQTGTNEKLFF; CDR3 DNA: TGTGCCAGCAGCCAGACAGGGACTAATGAAAAACTGTTTTTT
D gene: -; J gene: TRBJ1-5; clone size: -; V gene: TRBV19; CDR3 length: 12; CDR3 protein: CASSSRNQPQHF; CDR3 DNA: TGTGCCAGTAGTAGCAGAAATCAGCCCCAGCATTTT
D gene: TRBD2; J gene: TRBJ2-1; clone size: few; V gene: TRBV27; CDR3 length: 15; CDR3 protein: CASSLLTSGSDEQFF; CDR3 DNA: TGTGCCAGCAGTTTATTAACTAGCGGGAGCGATGAGCAGTTCTTC
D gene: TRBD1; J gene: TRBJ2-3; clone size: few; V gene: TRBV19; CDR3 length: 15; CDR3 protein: CASSITGTGRDTQYF; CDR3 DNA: TGTGCCAGTAGTATAACCGGGACAGGGAGGGATACGCAGTATTTT
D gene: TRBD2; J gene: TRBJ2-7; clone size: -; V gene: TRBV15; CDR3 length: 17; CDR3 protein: CATSRDVGTSGLLLEYF; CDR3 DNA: TGTGCCACCAGCAGAGATGTTGGGACTAGCGGTCTCCTACTGGAGTACTTC
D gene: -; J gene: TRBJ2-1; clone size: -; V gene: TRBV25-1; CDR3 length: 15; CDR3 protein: CASSEIGAGSGEQFF; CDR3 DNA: TGTGCCAGCAGTGAAATAGGGGCTGGTAGTGGTGAGCAGTTCTTC
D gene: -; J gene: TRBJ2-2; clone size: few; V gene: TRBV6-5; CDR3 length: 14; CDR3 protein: CASSLGGNTGELFF; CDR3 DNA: TGTGCCAGCAGTTTAGGGGGGAACACCGGGGAGCTGTTTTTT
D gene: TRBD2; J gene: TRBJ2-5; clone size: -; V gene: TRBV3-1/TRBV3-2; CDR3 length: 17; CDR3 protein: CASTPALGLAVQETQYF; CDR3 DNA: TGTGCCAGCACCCCTGCCCTAGGACTAGCGGTACAAGAGACCCAGTACTTC
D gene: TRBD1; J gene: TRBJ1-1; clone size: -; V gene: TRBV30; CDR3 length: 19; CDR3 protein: CAWSSTHPSDRARNTEAFF; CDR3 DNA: TGTGCCTGGAGTTCCACACACCCCTCGGACAGGGCCCGCAACACTGAAGCTTTCTTT
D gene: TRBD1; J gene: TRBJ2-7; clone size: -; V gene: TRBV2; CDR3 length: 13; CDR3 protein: CASTGQGSYEQYF; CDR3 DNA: TGTGCCAGCACAGGACAGGGGTCTTACGAGCAGTACTTC
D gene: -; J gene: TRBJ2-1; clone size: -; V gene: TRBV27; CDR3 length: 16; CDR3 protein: CASSFPPGGTGDKQFF; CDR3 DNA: TGTGCCAGCAGTTTCCCCCCGGGCGGGACGGGCGATAAGCAGTTCTTC
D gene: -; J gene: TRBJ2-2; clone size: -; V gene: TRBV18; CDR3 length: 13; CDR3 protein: CASSPVLTGELFF; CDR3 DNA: TGTGCCAGCTCACCTGTACTCACCGGGGAGCTGTTTTTT
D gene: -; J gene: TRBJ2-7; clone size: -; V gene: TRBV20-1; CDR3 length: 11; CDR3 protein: CSARGGYEQYF; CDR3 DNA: TGCAGTGCTAGAGGCGGCTACGAGCAGTACTTC
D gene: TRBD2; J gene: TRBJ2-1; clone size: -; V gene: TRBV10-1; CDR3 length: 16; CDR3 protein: CASSDAAGGFDNEQFF; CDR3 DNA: TGCGCCAGCAGTGACGCCGCGGGAGGGTTTGACAATGAGCAGTTCTTC
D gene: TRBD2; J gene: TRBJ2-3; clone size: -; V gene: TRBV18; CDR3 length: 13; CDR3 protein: CASSRAGVDTQYF; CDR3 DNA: TGTGCCAGCTCACGAGCGGGGGTGGATACGCAGTATTTT
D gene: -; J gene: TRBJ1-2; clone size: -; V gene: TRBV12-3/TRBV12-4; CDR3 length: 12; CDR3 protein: CASSLTGRGYTF; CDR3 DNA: TGTGCCAGCAGTCTCACAGGACGTGGCTACACCTTC
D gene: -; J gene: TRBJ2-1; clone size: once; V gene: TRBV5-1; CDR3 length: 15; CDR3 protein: CASSFSQMGGNEQFF; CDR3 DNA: TGCGCCAGCAGCTTTTCCCAGATGGGGGGTAATGAGCAGTTCTTC
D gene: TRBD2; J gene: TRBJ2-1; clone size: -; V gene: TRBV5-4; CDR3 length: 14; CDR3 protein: CASSLFSGSNEQFF; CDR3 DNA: TGTGCCAGCAGCTTGTTTAGCGGGAGCAATGAGCAGTTCTTC
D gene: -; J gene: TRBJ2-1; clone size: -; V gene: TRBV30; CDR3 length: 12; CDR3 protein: CAWGSPGYEQFF; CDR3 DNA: TGTGCCTGGGGGTCTCCGGGGTATGAGCAGTTCTTC
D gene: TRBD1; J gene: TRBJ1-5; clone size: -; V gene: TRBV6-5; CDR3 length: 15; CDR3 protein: CASSNGQGAYQPQHF; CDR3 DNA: TGTGCCAGCAGCAACGGACAGGGGGCTTATCAGCCCCAGCATTTT
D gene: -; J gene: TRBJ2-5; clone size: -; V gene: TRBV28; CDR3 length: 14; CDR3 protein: CASSFGTPQETQYF; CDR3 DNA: TGTGCCAGCAGTTTCGGGACTCCCCAGGAGACCCAGTACTTC
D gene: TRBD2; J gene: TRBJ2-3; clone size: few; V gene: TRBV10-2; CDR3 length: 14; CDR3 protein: CASTPSGSTDTQYF; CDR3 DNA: TGCGCCAGCACCCCTAGCGGGAGCACAGATACGCAGTATTTT
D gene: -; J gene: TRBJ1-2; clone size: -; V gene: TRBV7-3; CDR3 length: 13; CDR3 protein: CASSFDSRNGYTF; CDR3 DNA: TGTGCCAGCAGCTTCGACAGTCGTAATGGCTACACCTTC
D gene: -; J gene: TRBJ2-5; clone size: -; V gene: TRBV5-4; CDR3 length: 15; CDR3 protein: CASSFRSEGGETQYF; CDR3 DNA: TGTGCCAGCAGCTTTAGGTCTGAGGGAGGAGAGACCCAGTACTTC
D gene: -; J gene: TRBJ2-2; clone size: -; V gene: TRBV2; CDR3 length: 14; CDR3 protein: CASTGRRDTGELFF; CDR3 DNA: TGTGCCAGCACAGGCCGGCGCGACACCGGGGAGCTGTTTTTT
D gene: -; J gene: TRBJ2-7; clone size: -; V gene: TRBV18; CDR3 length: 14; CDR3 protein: CASSPGQSSYEQYF; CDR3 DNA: TGTGCCAGCTCACCCGGACAGAGCTCCTACGAGCAGTACTTC
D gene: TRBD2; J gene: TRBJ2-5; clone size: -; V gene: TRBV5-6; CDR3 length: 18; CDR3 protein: CASSAWGRLAGSQETQYF; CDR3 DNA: TGTGCCAGCAGCGCATGGGGCCGACTAGCGGGGTCCCAAGAGACCCAGTACTTC
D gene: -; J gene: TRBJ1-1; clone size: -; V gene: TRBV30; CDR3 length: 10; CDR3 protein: CAWSDNEAFF; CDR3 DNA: TGTGCCTGGAGTGATAATGAAGCTTTCTTT
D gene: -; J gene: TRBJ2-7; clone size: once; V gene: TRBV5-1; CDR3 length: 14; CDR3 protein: CASSLGGNLFEQYF; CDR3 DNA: TGCGCCAGCAGCTTGGGAGGGAACCTCTTCGAGCAGTACTTC
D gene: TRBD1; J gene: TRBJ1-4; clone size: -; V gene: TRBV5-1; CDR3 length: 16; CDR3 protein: CASSWTGRGTNEKLFF; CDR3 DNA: TGCGCCAGCAGCTGGACAGGGAGGGGAACTAATGAAAAACTGTTTTTT
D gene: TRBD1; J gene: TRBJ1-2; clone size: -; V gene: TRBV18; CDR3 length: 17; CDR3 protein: CASSPGQGAFSNYGYTF; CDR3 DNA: TGTGCCAGCTCACCGGGACAGGGGGCGTTTTCCAACTATGGCTACACCTTC
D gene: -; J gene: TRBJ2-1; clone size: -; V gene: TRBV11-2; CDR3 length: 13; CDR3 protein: CASSLGGLGEQFF; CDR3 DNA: TGTGCCAGCAGCTTGGGGGGTCTGGGGGAGCAGTTCTTC
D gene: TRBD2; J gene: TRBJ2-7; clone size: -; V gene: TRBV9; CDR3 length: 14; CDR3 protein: CASSGAGGQDEQYF; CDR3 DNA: TGTGCCAGCAGCGGAGCGGGAGGGCAGGACGAGCAGTACTTC
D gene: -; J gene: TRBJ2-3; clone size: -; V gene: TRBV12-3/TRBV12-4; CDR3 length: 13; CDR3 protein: CASSLGLFDTQYF; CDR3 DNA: TGTGCCAGCAGTTTAGGGCTTTTCGATACGCAGTATTTT
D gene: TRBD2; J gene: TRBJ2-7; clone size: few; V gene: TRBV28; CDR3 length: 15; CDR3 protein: CASSTTSGVSYEQYF; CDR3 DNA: TGTGCCAGCAGCACGACTAGCGGCGTCTCCTACGAGCAGTACTTC
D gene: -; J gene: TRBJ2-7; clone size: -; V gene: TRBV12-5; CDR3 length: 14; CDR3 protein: CASGLNSISYEQYF; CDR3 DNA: TGTGCTAGTGGTTTGAACTCTATCTCCTACGAGCAGTACTTC
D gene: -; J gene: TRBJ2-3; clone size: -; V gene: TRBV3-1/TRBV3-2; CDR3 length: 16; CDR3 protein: CASSQVLAGAADTQYF; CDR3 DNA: TGTGCCAGCAGCCAAGTTCTAGCAGGGGCCGCAGATACGCAGTATTTT
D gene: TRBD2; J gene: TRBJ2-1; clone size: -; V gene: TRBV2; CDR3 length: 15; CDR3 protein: CASGGLAGVYNEQFF; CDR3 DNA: TGTGCCAGCGGGGGACTAGCGGGAGTCTACAATGAGCAGTTCTTC
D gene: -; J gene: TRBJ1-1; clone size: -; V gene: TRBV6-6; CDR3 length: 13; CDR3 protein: CASSYRGDTEAFF; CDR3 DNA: TGTGCCAGCAGTTACCGGGGAGACACTGAAGCTTTCTTT
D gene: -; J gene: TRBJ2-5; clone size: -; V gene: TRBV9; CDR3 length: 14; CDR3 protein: CASSVGQGLKTQYF; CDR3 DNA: TGTGCCAGCAGCGTAGGGCAGGGGCTGAAGACCCAGTACTTC
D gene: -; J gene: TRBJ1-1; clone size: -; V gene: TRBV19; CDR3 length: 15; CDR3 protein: CASIYGGAHDTEAFF; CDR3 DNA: TGTGCCAGTATTTATGGTGGGGCTCACGACACTGAAGCTTTCTTT
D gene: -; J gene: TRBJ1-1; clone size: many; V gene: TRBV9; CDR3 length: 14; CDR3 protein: CASSPPPGNTEAFF; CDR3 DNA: TGTGCCAGCAGCCCCCCGCCGGGGAACACTGAAGCTTTCTTT
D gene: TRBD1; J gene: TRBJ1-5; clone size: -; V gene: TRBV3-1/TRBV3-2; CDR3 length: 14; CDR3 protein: CASSGTGGHQPQHF; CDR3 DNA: TGTGCCAGCAGCGGTACAGGGGGACATCAGCCCCAGCATTTT
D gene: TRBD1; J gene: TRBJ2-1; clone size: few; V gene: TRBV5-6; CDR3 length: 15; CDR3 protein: CASSEGTGAYNEQFF; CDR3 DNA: TGTGCCAGCAGCGAGGGGACAGGAGCCTACAATGAGCAGTTCTTC
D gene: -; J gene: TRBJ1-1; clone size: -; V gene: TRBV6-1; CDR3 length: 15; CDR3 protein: CASSEMGSMNTEAFF; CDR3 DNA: TGTGCCAGCAGTGAAATGGGCAGTATGAACACTGAAGCTTTCTTT
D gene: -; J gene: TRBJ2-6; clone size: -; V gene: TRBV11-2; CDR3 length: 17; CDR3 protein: CASSSLSRSSGANVLTF; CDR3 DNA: TGTGCCAGCAGCTCCCTCTCCCGTTCCTCTGGGGCCAACGTCCTGACTTTC
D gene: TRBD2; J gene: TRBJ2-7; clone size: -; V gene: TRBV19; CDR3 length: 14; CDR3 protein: CASTVRAGGGEQYF; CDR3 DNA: TGTGCCAGTACTGTCAGGGCGGGAGGAGGCGAGCAGTACTTC
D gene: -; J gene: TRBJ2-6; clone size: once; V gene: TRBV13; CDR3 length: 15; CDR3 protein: CASSLAGAGANVLTF; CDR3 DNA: TGTGCCAGCAGCTTAGCGGGAGCTGGGGCCAACGTCCTGACTTTC
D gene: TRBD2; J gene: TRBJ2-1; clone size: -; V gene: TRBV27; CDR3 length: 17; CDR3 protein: CASSSPSAGGPYNEQFF; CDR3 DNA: TGTGCCAGCAGTTCACCCTCAGCGGGAGGGCCTTACAATGAGCAGTTCTTC
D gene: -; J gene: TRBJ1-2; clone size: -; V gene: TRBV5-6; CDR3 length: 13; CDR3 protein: CASSLAGEYGYTF; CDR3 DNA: TGTGCCAGCAGCTTGGCGGGGGAGTATGGCTACACCTTC
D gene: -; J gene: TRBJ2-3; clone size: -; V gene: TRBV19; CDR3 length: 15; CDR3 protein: CASSLSQRGTDTQYF; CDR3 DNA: TGTGCCAGTAGCCTGAGCCAAAGAGGCACAGATACGCAGTATTTT
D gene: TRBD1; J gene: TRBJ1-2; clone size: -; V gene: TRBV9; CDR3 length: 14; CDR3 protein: CASRRGPANYGYTF; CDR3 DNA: TGTGCCAGCCGGAGGGGGCCAGCTAACTATGGCTACACCTTC
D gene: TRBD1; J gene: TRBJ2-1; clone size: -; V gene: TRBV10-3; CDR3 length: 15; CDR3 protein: CATEPSEGAVNEQFF; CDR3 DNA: TGTGCCACCGAGCCGAGCGAGGGGGCGGTCAATGAGCAGTTCTTC